This T cell receptor (beta chain) was identified during a study of blood T cell repertoires in COVID-19. Looking at the study overall: There were acute and convalescent COVID-19 samples, and they came from the United States, Italy and Spain.

Method: immunoSEQ multiplex PCR; TCRdb's copy keeps in-frame clones and lacks some. The repertoire consists of 380,000 or so clones, with 86% occurring once and the leading ten covering just over 7%. CDR1 is SNHLY, CDR2 FYNNEI, per germline. This CDR3 region has 13 residues. V lost 6 bases and J lost 5; bases outside the gene matches: 6. This clone has just a few counts. Material for sequencing was peripheral blood. The origin of this receptor is an older woman with COVID-19, enrolled during active disease. The V gene is TRBV2, the J gene TRBJ2-5, with 7 bases matching TRBD1. The CDR3 coding sequence is TGTGCCAGCAGAACCGGGACAGTTGAGACCCAGTACTTC. As protein: CASRTGTVETQYF.